Presented here are 16 T cell receptor beta chains from one specimen sequenced in a study of neoadjuvant nivolumab and ipilimumab in lung cancer. Profiling relied on immunoSEQ multiplex PCR, and the TCRdb table lists in-frame clones only, not all of them. The sample lists some 2,500 clones, around 85% occurring once. The material sequenced was tumor tissue, taken before neoadjuvant nivolumab, alone or with ipilimumab. Receptors were obtained from an adult with non-small cell lung cancer.

The chain has TRBV11-1 and TRBJ2-3; a possible D gene is TRBD2 (5 bases). The germline V gene encodes CDR1 SGHAT and CDR2 FQDESV (reference sequence). There are 14 residues in the CDR3. The V end was cut by 6 bases, the J end by 2 bases, with 12 bases between. The CDR3 nucleotides read TGTGCCAGCAGGCTGGCGGGTGTCACAGATACGCAGTATTTT. It codes for CASRLAGVTDTQYF.

J is TRBJ1-1 and V is TRBV29-1; no firm D call. Germline loops: CDR1 SQVTM, CDR2 ANQGSEA. The CDR3 totals 13 residues. Trimming removed 6 bases from V and 5 bases from J, with 16 bases in between. The CDR3 DNA follows: TGCAGCGTCGTTGGGGTAGGGAAAACTGAAGCTTTCTTT. It specifies CSVVGVGKTEAFF.

The CDR3 nucleotides are TGCAGTGCTAACGGCTATGGCTACACCTTC. Its translation: CSANGYGYTF. The V gene is TRBV20-1, the J gene TRBJ1-2, with D unclear. Trimming took off 4 bases at V and 4 bases at J, with 4 bases between the two ends. Germline V gene lookup returns CDR1 DFQATT and CDR2 SNEGSKA (reference sequence). The CDR3 sequence is 10 residues long.

The chain recombines TRBV7-9 with TRBJ2-1; possibly TRBD2 for D (5 bases). CDR3 length equals 13 residues. Germline values: CDR1 SEHNR, CDR2 FQNEAQ (reference sequence). Trimming took 6 bases from V and 2 from J, leaving 8 bases between them. The CDR3 coding sequence is TGTGCCAGCAGTATCGGGACCTACAATGAGCAGTTCTTC. It codes for CASSIGTYNEQFF.

This clone is a singleton in its sample. This chain joins TRBV15 and TRBJ2-3, with D perhaps TRBD1 (6 bases). Germline V gene sequence: CDR1 LNHNV, CDR2 YYDKDF (reference sequence). The V end was cut by 7 bases, the J end by 1 base, with 15 bases between. The CDR3 contains 15 residues. CDR3 residues: CATTRGGAGTDTQYF. The CDR3 DNA reads as TGTGCCACCACCCGAGGGGGAGCTGGCACAGATACGCAGTATTTT.

This chain connects TRBV11-2 to TRBJ2-5; 13 bases line up with TRBD2. The CDR3 has 17 residues. Germline lookup yields CDR1 SGHAT and CDR2 FQNNGV. The junction had 11 bases not matched to a gene; V was cut back by 5 bases and J by 5 bases. The CDR3 loop reads CASSHWTSGSRGETQYF. The CDR3 DNA follows: TGTGCCAGCAGCCACTGGACTAGCGGGAGCAGGGGTGAGACCCAGTACTTC.

The rearrangement joins TRBV7-9 to TRBJ2-7, with D tentatively TRBD1 (5 bases). With 3 bases removed from V and 2 bases from J, the gap between germline ends came to 8 bases. This CDR3 is built from 13 residues. The V gene's germline CDR1 is SEHNR and CDR2 FQNEAQ (reference sequence). The chain's CDR3 is CASSFAGTYEQYF. The CDR3 DNA follows: TGTGCCAGCAGCTTTGCAGGGACCTACGAGCAGTACTTC.

The chain carries TRBV7-8 and TRBJ1-1; D remains ambiguous. With 5 bases removed from V and 4 bases from J, the gap between germline ends came to 8 bases. CDR1 is SGHVS and CDR2 is FQNEAQ in the germline V gene. The CDR3 has 12 amino acids. CDR3 loop: CASSHGTTEAFF. The CDR3 nucleotides are TGTGCCAGCAGCCATGGAACCACTGAAGCTTTCTTT.

The J gene is TRBJ2-2, the V gene TRBV14, with a tentative D call TRBD1 (6 bases). The ends were cut back, 4 bases at V and 4 bases at J, with 22 bases in the middle. Germline V CDR1 and CDR2: SGHDN, FVKESK. The CDR3 has 18 residues. DNA of the CDR3: TGTGCCAGCAGCCTCCGAGTGGGGACAATGATCAGCACCGGGGAGCTGTTTTTT. Translating it yields CASSLRVGTMISTGELFF.

The chain couples TRBV6-5 to TRBJ2-7, with TRBD2 as a possible D gene (5 bases). With 7 bases removed from V and 2 bases from J, the gap between germline ends came to 12 bases. This CDR3 comprises 13 residues. Germline loops: CDR1 MNHEY, CDR2 SVGAGI. DNA of the CDR3: TGTGCCAGCATCCAAGCGGCTCCCTACGAGCAGTACTTC. It is translated as CASIQAAPYEQYF.

This clone was seen only a few times. The chain joins TRBV5-4 to TRBJ1-3; D is undetermined. Trimming removed 0 bases from V and 1 base from J, with 5 bases in between. This CDR3 comprises 14 residues. Germline CDR1 reads SGHNT; CDR2 reads YYREEE (reference sequence). The CDR3 loop reads CASSLGGSGNTIYF. The CDR3, as DNA: TGTGCCAGCAGCTTGGGCGGGTCTGGAAACACCATATATTTT.

CDR3 DNA: TGTGCCAGCAGCCTGAGGGGGCAGGCTAATGAAAAACTGTTTTTT. Residues: CASSLRGQANEKLFF. The chain combines TRBV11-2 with TRBJ1-4; 7 nucleotides align to TRBD1. CDR1 is SGHAT and CDR2 is FQNNGV in the germline V gene. CDR3 size: 15 residues. V gave up 5 bases and J gave up 3 bases; unmatched junction bases: 6.

This chain connects TRBV28 to TRBJ1-5; 7 nucleotides align to TRBD1. Germline trimming cut 6 bases from V and 6 bases from J; bases unmatched to any gene: 11. The CDR3 has 15 amino acids. CDR1 is MDHEN and CDR2 is SYDVKM in the germline V gene. Here the CDR3 DNA reads TGTGCCAGCAGCACGGGGCAGGGGGGCGGTCAGCCCCAGCATTTT. Protein: CASSTGQGGGQPQHF. Full variable domain (missing parts from reference TRBV28 and TRBJ1-5): DVKVTQSSRYLVKRTGEKVFLECVQDMDHENMFWYRQDPGLGLRLIYFSYDVKMKEKGDIPEGYSVSREKKERFSLILESASTNQTSMYLCASSTGQGGGQPQHFGDGTRLSIL.

J is TRBJ2-4 and V is TRBV5-1; 7 nucleotides agree with TRBD2. The CDR3 runs 15 residues. The germline gives CDR1 SGHRS, CDR2 YFSETQ. The junction had 9 bases not matched to a gene; V was cut back by 5 bases and J by 4 bases. The CDR3 is CASRDPAGSKNIQYF. The DNA of the CDR3 is TGCGCCAGCAGGGACCCAGCGGGAAGTAAAAACATTCAGTACTTC.

The chain employs TRBV28 and TRBJ1-2; D might be TRBD1 (5 bases). The CDR3 is made up of 13 amino acids. Trimming cost V 2 bases and J 6 bases, with 10 bases left between them. The V gene's germline CDR1 is MDHEN and CDR2 SYDVKM. As DNA, the CDR3 is TGTGCCAGCAGTTTACAGGGCTGGGATGGCTACACCTTC. Protein sequence: CASSLQGWDGYTF.

The gene calls are TRBV6-1 and TRBJ1-5, with D unclear. CDR1 and CDR2 from the germline V gene are MNHNS and SASEGT. V shed 4 bases and J shed 3 bases, with 4 bases lying between them. This CDR3 is built from 12 residues. CDR3 nucleotides: TGTGCCAGCAGTGTCCCCAATCAGCCCCAGCATTTT. This codes for CASSVPNQPQHF.